The 6 T cell receptor beta chains below all came from one sample that was sequenced in a study of neurological immune-mediated disorders. In TCRdb, the 5' RACE reads were re-called with MiXCR into one record per CDR3 protein. The data contain about 22,000 distinct CDR3 sequences, roughly 6.2% of them singletons. Sequencing was carried out using CD8+ T cells from blood. The receptors were sampled from a man aged 18 to 29 in good health.

This rearrangement joins TRBV7-8 to TRBJ2-7; D is ambiguous. The CDR3 has 14 amino acids. V was trimmed by 5 bases and J by 2 bases, leaving 13 bases between them. CDR1 is SGHVS, CDR2 FQNEAQ, per germline. CDR3: CASSHLHLTYEQYF. As DNA, the CDR3 is TGTGCCAGCAGCCACCTACACCTTACCTACGAGCAGTACTTC.

This clonotype was seen more than once but under ten times. This rearrangement joins TRBV4-1 to TRBJ1-2; 7 bases are a match to TRBD1. The junction had 1 base not matched to a gene; V was cut back by 0 bases and J by 3 bases. The CDR3 has 14 amino acids. Per the germline V gene, CDR1 is MGHRA and CDR2 is YSYEKL. The DNA for the CDR3 is TGCGCCAGCAGCCAAGATACAGGGGACTATGGCTACACCTTC. Protein: CASSQDTGDYGYTF.

This clonotype was observed at least ten times. The chain has TRBV6-2 or TRBV6-3 and TRBJ2-7, with 7 positions matching TRBD2. The CDR3 spans 14 residues. The J segment lost 3 bases and the V segment lost 2 bases, leaving 4 bases of the junction unmatched. From germline, CDR1 is MNHEY and CDR2 SVGEGT. The CDR3 region is CASSYVAGGYEQYF. The CDR3 coding sequence is TGTGCCAGCAGTTACGTAGCGGGCGGCTACGAGCAGTACTTC.

This clonotype was counted many times. V gene TRBV5-5 combines with J gene TRBJ2-7; D is undetermined. Germline V gene lookup returns CDR1 SGHKS and CDR2 YYEKEE (reference sequence). The V end lost 3 bases, the J end lost 3 bases, and 13 bases lay between the germline ends. The CDR3 is made up of 14 amino acids. CDR3 loop: CASSSQVMDYEQYF. CDR3 bases: TGTGCCAGCAGCTCGCAGGTTATGGACTACGAGCAGTACTTC.

Ten or more counts support this clonotype. V gene TRBV6-5 combines with J gene TRBJ1-2; D uncertain. Trimming cost V 5 bases and J 0 bases, with 13 bases left between them. CDR1 MNHEY and CDR2 SVGAGI come from the germline V gene. CDR3 size: 15 residues. CDR3 in DNA: TGTGCCAGCAGTATAACAGCCCGGTCTAACTATGGCTACACCTTC. This sequence encodes CASSITARSNYGYTF.

This clonotype was seen ten or more times. The chain couples TRBV7-8 to TRBJ2-7; tentative D call: TRBD1 (5 bases). CDR3 length: 15 residues. The germline V and J ends were trimmed by 8 bases and 5 bases, with 22 bases remaining between them. Germline-derived CDR1 and CDR2 are SGHVS and FQNEAQ. The CDR3 region has the DNA TGTGCCAGCGTCCCAAGGGAAGGGGAAGTGGACGAGCAGTACTTC. Residues: CASVPREGEVDEQYF.